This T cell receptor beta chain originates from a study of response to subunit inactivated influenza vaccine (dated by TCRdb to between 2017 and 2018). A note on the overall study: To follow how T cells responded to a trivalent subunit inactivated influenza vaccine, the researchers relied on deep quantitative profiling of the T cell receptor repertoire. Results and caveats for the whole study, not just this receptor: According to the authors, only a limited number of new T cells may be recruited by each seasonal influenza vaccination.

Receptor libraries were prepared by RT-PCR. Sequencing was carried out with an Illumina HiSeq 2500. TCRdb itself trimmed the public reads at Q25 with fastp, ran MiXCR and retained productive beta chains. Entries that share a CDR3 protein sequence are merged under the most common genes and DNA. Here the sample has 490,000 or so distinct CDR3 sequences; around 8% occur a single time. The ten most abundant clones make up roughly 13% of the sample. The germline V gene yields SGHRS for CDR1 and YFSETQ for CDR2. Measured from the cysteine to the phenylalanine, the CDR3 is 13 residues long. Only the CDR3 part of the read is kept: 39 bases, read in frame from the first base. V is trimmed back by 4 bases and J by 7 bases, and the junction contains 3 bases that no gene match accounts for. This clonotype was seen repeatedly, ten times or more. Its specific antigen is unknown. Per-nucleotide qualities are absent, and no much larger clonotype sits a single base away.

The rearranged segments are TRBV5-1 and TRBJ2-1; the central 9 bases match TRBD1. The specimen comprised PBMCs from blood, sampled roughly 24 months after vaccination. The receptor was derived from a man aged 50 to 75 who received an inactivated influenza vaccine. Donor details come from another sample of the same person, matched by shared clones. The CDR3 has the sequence CASSGQGTNEQFF. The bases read TGCGCCAGCAGCGGACAGGGGACGAATGAGCAGTTCTTC.